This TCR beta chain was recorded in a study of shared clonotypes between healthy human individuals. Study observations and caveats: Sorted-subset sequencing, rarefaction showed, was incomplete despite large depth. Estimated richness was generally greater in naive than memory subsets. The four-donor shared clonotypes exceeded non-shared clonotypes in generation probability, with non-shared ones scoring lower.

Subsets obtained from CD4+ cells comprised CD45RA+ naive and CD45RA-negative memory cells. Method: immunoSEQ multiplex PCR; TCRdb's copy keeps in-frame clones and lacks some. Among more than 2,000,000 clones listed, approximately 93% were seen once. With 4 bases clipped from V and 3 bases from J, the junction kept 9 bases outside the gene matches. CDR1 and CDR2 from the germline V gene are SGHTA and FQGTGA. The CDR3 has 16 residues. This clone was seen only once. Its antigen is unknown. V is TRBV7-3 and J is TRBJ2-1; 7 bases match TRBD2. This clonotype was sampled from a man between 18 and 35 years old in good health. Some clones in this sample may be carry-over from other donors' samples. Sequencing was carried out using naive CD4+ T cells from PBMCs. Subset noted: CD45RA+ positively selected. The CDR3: CASSSRGGAGYNEQFF. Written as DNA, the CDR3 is TGTGCCAGCAGCTCCCGCGGGGGAGCCGGCTACAATGAGCAGTTCTTC.